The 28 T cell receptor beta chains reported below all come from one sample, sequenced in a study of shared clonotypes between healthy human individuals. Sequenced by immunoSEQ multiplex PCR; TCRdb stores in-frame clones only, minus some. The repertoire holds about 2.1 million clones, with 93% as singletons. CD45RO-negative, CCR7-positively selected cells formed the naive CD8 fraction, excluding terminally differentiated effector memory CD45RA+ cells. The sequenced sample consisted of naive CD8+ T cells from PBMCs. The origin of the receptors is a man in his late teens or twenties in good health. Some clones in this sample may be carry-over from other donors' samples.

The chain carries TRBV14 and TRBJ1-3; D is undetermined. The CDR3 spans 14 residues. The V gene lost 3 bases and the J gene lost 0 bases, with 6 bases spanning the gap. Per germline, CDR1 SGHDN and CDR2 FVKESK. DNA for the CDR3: TGTGCCAGCAGCCATCTGGCCTCTGGAAACACCATATATTTT. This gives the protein CASSHLASGNTIYF.

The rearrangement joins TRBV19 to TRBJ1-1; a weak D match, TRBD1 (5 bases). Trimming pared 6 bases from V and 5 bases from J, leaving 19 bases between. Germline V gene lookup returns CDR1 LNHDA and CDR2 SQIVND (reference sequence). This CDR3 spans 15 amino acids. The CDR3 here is CASRLVPGGSTEAFF. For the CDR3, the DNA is TGTGCCAGTAGGTTAGTGCCCGGGGGATCAACTGAAGCTTTCTTT.

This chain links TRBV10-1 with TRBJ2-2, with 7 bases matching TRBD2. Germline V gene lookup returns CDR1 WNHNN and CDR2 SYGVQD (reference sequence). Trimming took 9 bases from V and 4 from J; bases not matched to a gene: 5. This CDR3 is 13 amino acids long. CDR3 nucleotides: TGCGCCAGACCGGGAGGTGGCACCGGGGAGCTGTTTTTT. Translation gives CARPGGGTGELFF.

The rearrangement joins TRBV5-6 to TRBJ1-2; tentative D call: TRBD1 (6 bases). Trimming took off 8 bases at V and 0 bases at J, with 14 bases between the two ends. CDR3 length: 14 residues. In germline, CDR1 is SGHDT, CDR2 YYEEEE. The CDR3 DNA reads TGTGCCAGTTTGGAGGGGGGAGCTAACTATGGCTACACCTTC. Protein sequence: CASLEGGANYGYTF.

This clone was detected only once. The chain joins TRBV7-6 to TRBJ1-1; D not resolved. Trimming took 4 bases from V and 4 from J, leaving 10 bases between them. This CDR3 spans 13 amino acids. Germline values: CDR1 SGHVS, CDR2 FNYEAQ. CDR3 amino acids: CASSSRGSTEAFF. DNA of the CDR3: TGTGCCAGCAGCTCACGGGGTTCCACTGAAGCTTTCTTT.

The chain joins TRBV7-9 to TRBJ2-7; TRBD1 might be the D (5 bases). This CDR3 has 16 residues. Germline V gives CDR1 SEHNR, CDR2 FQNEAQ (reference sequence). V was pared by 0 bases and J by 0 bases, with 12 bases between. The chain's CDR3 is CASSLALAGYSYEQYF. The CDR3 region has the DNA TGTGCCAGCAGCTTAGCGTTAGCAGGGTACTCCTACGAGCAGTACTTC.

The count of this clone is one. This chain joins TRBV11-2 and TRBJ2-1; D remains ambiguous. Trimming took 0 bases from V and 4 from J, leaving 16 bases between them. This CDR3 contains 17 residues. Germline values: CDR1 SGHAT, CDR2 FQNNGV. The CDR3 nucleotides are TGTGCCAGCAGCTTAGAGGCCTTCCCTCCTCCGTACAATGAGCAGTTCTTC. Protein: CASSLEAFPPPYNEQFF.

In DNA form, the CDR3 reads TGTGCCAGCAGTGAGGGGGGCCGGGAGACCCAGTACTTC. The encoded protein is CASSEGGRETQYF. This sequence joins TRBV25-1 and TRBJ2-5; D assignment may be TRBD1 or TRBD2 (6 bases each). The length of the CDR3 is 13 residues. In germline, CDR1 is MGHDK, CDR2 SYGVNS. V gave up 3 bases and J gave up 5 bases, with 10 bases separating them.

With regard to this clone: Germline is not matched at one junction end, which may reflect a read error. The chain's CDR3 is CACSLVTETYEQYF. The CDR3 nucleotides are TGTGCCTGCAGCTTAGTAACGGAGACCTACGAGCAGTACTTC. The chain recombines TRBV7-2 with TRBJ2-7; D not certain. CDR3 length: 14 residues. Germline V lookup: CDR1 SGHTA, CDR2 FQGNSA.

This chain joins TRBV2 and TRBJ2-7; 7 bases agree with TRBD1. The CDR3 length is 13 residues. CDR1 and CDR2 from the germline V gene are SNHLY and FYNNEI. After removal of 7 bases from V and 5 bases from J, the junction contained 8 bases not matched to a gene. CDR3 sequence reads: CASKGRGKNEQYF. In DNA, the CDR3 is TGTGCCAGCAAGGGCAGGGGGAAAAACGAGCAGTACTTC.

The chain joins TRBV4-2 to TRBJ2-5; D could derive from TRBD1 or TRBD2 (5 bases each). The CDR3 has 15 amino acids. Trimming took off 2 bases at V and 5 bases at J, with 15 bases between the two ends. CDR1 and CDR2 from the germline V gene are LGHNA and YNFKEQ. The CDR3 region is CASSQPHAEGETQYF. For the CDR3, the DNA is TGTGCCAGCAGCCAACCCCATGCTGAGGGGGAGACCCAGTACTTC.

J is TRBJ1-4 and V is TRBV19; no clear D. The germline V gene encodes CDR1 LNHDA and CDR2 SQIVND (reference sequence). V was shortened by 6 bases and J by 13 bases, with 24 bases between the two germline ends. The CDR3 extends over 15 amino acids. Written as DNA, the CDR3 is TGTGCCAGTAGGACGACGGCAGGAGTGAGCTGGGGACTGTTTTTT. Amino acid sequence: CASRTTAGVSWGLFF.

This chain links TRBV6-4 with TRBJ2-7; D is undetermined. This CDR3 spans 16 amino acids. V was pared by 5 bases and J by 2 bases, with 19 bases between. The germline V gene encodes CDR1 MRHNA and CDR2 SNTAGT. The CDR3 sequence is CASSPKQCRFAYEQYF. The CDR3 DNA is TGTGCCAGCAGTCCGAAACAGTGCCGCTTCGCCTACGAGCAGTACTTC.

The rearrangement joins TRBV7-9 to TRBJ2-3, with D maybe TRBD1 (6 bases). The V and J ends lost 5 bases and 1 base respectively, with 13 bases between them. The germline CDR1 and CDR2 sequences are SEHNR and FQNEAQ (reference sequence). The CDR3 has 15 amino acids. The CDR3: CASSNYRVGTDTQYF. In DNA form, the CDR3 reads TGTGCCAGCAGCAACTACAGGGTCGGCACAGATACGCAGTATTTT.

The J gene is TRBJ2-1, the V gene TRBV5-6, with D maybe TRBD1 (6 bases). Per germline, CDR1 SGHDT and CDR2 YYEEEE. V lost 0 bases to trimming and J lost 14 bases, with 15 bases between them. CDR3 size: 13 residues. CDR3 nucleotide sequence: TGTGCCAGCAGCTTGGCGGTGGACAGTCGGAAGTTCTTC. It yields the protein CASSLAVDSRKFF.

Written as DNA, the CDR3 is TGTGCCAGCAGCCAAACCTCTGGGCAATACACTGAAGCTTTCTTT. This codes for CASSQTSGQYTEAFF. The chain joins TRBV4-2 to TRBJ1-1; D call uncertain. This CDR3 is 15 amino acids long. V dropped 2 bases and J dropped 3 bases, with 13 bases sitting between them. CDR1 and CDR2 from the germline V gene are LGHNA and YNFKEQ.

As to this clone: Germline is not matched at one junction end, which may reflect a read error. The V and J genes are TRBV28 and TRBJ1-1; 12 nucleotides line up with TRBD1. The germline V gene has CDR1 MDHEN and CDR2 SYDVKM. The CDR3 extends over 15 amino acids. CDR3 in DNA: TGTGCCAGCAGTGTGGGACAGGGGGCGCAGCCTGACGCTTTCTTT. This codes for CASSVGQGAQPDAFF.

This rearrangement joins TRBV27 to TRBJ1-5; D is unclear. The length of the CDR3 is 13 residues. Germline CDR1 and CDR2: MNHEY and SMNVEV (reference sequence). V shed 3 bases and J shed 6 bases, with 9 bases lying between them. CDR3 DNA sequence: TGTGCCAGCAGTTTTCAGTTCCTTCAGCCCCAGCATTTT. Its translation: CASSFQFLQPQHF.

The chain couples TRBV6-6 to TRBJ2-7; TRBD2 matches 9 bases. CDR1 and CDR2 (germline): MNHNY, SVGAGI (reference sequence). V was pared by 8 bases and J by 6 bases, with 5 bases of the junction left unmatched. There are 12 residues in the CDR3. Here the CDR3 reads CASGTSPIEQYF. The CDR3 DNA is TGTGCCAGCGGGACTAGCCCCATCGAGCAGTACTTC.

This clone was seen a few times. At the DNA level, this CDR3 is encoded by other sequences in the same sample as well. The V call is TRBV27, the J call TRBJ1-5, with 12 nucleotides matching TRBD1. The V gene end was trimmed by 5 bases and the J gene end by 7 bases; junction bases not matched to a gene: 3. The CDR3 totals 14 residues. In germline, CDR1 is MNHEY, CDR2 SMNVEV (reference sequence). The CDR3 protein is CASSPGTGGQPQHF. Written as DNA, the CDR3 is TGTGCCAGCAGTCCGGGGACAGGGGGCCAGCCCCAGCATTTT.

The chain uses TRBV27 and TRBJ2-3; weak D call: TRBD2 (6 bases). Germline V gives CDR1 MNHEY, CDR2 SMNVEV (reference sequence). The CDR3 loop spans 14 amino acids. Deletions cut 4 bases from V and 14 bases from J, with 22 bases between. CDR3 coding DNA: TGTGCCAGCAGTTACGGGACTCTCAGGCCCCCCGCGTATTTT. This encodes CASSYGTLRPPAYF.

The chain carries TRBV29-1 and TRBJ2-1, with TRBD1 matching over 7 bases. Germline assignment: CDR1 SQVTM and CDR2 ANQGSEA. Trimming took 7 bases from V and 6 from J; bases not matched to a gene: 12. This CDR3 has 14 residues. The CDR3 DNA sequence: TGCAGCGGCCGACAGGGTAGTTCGGTCAATGAGCAGTTCTTC. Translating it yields CSGRQGSSVNEQFF.

The CDR3 here is CASSVTPGTSSEAFF. The CDR3 nucleotides are TGTGCCAGCAGTGTAACCCCCGGGACTAGTAGTGAAGCTTTCTTT. This chain uses TRBV2 with TRBJ1-1; the D gene is possibly TRBD1 (5 bases). Trimming pared 4 bases from V and 7 bases from J, leaving 19 bases between. The CDR3 has 15 residues. The germline gives CDR1 SNHLY, CDR2 FYNNEI.

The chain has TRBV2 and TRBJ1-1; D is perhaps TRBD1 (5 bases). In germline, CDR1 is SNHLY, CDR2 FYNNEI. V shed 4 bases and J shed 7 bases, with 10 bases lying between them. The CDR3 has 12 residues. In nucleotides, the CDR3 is TGTGCCAGCAGTGTATCGACAGTTGAAGCTTTCTTT. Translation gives CASSVSTVEAFF.

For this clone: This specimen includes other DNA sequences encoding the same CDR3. The CDR3: CASSLNGAEQFF. CDR3 nucleotides: TGCGCCAGCAGCTTGAACGGGGCAGAGCAGTTCTTC. V and J are TRBV5-1 and TRBJ2-1, with D perhaps matching TRBD1 or TRBD2 (5 bases each). Trimming cost V 1 base and J 10 bases, with 9 bases left between them. The CDR3 extends over 12 amino acids. The V gene's germline CDR1 is SGHRS and CDR2 YFSETQ.

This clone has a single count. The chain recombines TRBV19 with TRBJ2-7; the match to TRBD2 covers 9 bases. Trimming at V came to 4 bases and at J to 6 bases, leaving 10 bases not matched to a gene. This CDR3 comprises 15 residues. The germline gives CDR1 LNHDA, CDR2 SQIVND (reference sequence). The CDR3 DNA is TGTGCCAGTAGTAGTTTTGAAGCGGGAGGAAGCGAGCAGTACTTC. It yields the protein CASSSFEAGGSEQYF.

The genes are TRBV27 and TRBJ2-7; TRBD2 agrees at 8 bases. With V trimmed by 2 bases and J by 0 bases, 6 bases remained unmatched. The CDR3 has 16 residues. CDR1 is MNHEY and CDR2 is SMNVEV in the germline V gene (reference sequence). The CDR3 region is CASSLRSGTSSYEQYF. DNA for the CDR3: TGTGCCAGCAGTTTAAGGTCCGGGACTAGCTCCTACGAGCAGTACTTC.

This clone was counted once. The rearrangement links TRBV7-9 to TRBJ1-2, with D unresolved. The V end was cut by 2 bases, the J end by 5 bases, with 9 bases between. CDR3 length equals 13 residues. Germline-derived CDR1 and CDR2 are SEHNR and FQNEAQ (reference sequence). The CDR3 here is CASSLPSGYGYTF. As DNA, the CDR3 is TGTGCCAGCAGCTTACCTAGCGGGTATGGCTACACCTTC.